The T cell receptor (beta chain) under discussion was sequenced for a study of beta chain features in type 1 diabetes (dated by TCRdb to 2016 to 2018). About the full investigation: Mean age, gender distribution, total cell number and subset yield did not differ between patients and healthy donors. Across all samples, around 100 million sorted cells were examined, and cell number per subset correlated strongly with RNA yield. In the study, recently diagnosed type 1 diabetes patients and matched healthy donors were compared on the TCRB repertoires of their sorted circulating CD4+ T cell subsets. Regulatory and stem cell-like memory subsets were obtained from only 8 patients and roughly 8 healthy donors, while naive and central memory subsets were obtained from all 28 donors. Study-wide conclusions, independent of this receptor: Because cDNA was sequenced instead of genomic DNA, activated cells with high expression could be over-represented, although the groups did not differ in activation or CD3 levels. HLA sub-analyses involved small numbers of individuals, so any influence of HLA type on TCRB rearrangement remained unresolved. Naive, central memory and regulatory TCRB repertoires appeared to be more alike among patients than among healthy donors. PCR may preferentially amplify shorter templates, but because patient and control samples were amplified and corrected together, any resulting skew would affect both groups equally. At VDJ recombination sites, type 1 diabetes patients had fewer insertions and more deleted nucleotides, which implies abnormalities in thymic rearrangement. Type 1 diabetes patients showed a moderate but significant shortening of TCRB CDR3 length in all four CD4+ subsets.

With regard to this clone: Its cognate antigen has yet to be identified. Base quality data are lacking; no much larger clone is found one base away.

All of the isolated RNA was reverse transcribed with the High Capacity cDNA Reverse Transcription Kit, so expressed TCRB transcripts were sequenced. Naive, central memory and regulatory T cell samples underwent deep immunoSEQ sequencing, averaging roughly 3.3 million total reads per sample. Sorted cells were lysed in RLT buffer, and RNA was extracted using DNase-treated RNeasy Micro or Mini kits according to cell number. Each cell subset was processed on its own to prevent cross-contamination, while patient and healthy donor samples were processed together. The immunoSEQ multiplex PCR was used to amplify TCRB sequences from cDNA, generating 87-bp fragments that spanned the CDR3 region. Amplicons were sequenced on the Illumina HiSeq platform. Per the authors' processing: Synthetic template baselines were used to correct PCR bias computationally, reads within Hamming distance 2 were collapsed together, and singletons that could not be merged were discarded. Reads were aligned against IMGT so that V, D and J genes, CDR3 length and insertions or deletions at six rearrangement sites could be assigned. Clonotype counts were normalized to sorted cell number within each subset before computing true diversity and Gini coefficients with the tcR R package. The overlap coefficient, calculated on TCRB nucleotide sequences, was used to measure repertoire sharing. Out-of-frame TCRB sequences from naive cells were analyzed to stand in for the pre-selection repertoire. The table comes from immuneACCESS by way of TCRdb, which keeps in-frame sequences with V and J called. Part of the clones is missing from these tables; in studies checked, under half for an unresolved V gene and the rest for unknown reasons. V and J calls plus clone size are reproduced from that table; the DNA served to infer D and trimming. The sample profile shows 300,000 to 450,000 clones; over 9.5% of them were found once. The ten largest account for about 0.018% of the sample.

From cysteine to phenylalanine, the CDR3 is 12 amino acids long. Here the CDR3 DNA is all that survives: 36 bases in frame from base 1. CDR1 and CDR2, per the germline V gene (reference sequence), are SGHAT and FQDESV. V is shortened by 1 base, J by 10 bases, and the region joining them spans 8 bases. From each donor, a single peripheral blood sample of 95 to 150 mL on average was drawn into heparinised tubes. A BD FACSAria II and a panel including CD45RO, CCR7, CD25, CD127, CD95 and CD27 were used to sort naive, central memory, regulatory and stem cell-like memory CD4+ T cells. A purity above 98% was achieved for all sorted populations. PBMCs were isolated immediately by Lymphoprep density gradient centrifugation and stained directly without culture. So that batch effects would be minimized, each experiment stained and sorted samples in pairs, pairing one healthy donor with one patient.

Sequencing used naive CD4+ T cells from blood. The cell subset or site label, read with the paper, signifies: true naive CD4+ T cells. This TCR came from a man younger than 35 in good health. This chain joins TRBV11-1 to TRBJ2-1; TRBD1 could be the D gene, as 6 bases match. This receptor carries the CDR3 CASSLEGTEQFF. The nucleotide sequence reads TGTGCCAGCAGCTTAGAAGGGACAGAGCAGTTCTTC.